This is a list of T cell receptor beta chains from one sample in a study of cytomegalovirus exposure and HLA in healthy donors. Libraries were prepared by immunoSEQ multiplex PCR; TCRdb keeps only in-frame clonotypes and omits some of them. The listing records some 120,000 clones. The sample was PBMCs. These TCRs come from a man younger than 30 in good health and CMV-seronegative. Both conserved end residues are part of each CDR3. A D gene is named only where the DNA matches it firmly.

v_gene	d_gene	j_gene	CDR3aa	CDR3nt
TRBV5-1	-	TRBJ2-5	CASSLVGGAKQETQYF	TGCGCCAGCAGCTTGGTAGGAGGGGCTAAACAAGAGACCCAGTACTTC
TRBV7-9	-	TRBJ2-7	CASKHSGHSYEQYF	TGTGCCAGCAAGCACTCGGGACACTCATACGAGCAGTACTTC
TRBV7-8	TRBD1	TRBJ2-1	CASSFGAGGTDEQFF	TGTGCCAGCAGCTTTGGGGCAGGGGGCACGGATGAGCAGTTCTTC
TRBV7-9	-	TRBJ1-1	CASSLQGYMNTEAFF	TGTGCCAGCAGCTTACAGGGTTACATGAACACTGAAGCTTTCTTT
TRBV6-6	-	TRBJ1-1	CASSTRGTEAFF	TGTGCCAGCAGTACCCGCGGCACTGAAGCTTTCTTT
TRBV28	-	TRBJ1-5	CASTPHRVQPQHF	TGTGCCAGCACCCCACACAGGGTACAGCCCCAGCATTTT
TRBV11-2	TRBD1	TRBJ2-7	CASSSQRDRVSEQYF	TGTGCCAGCAGCTCACAGAGGGACAGGGTTTCCGAGCAGTACTTC
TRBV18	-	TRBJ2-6	CASSLRQAGANVLTF	TGTGCCAGCTCACTACGACAGGCTGGGGCCAACGTCCTGACTTTC
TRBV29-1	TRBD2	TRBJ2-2	CSVVGRVRGGANTGELFF	TGCAGCGTTGTAGGCCGCGTTCGCGGGGGGGCGAACACCGGGGAGCTGTTTTTT
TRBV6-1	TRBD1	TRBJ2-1	CASWDSLGVNEQFF	TGTGCCAGCTGGGACAGTCTTGGGGTCAATGAGCAGTTCTTC
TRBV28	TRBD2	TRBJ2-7	CASGSGSSSYEQYF	TGTGCCAGCGGGAGCGGGAGCAGCAGTTACGAGCAGTACTTC
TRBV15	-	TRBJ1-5	CATSRFAGSSNQPQHF	TGTGCCACCAGCAGATTCGCCGGGAGTAGCAATCAGCCCCAGCATTTT
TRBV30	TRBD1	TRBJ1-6	CAWSPGQGNSPLHF	TGTGCCTGGAGTCCGGGACAGGGAAATTCACCCCTCCACTTT
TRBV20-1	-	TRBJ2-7	CSADRLVGQYF	TGCAGTGCCGACAGGCTGGTAGGGCAGTACTTC
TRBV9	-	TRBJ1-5	CASSVGKGRNQPQHF	TGTGCCAGCAGCGTAGGAAAGGGGCGCAATCAGCCCCAGCATTTT
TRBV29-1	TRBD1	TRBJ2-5	CSVDYRDRGETQYF	TGCAGCGTTGATTACCGGGACAGGGGAGAGACCCAGTACTTC
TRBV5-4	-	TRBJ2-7	CASSLSRSTYEQYF	TGTGCCAGCAGCTTGAGCAGGTCTACTTACGAGCAGTACTTC
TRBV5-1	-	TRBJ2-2	CASSGTVSGELFF	TGCGCCAGCAGCGGGACTGTTTCCGGGGAGCTGTTTTTT
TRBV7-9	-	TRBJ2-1	CASSSLTVSYNEQFF	TGTGCCAGCAGCTCCCTGACAGTCTCCTACAATGAGCAGTTCTTC
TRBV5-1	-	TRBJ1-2	CASSLTGGYTF	TGCGCCAGCAGCTTGACAGGTGGCTACACCTTC
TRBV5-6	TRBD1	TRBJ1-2	CASSPPGGRYGYTF	TGTGCCAGCAGCCCACCAGGGGGGCGTTATGGCTACACCTTC
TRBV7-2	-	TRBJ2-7	CASSLAVTSSYEQYF	TGTGCCAGCAGCTTAGCTGTGACATCCTCCTACGAGCAGTACTTC
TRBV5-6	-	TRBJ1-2	CASSPKSGGYTF	TGTGCCAGCAGCCCGAAGAGCGGTGGCTACACCTTC
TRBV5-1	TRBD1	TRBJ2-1	CASSGQGYNEQFF	TGCGCCAGCAGTGGACAGGGTTACAATGAGCAGTTCTTC
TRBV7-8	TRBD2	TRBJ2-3	CASSFRLASGGTDTQYF	TGTGCCAGCAGCTTCAGACTCGCCAGCGGGGGCACAGATACGCAGTATTTT
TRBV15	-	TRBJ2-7	CATSREMDSIYEQYF	TGTGCCACCAGCAGAGAGATGGACTCTATCTACGAGCAGTACTTC
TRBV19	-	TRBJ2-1	CASSERLVVREQFF	TGTGCCAGTAGCGAGAGACTAGTGGTTAGGGAGCAGTTCTTC
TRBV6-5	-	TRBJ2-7	CASSSLLYEQYF	TGTGCCAGCTCCTCCCTCCTCTACGAGCAGTACTTC
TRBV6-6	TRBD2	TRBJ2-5	CASSLGTTIQETQYF	TGTGCCAGCAGCCTAGGGACTACCATACAAGAGACCCAGTACTTC
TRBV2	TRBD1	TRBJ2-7	CASSDDRDSYEQYF	TGTGCCAGCAGTGACGACAGGGACTCCTACGAGCAGTACTTC
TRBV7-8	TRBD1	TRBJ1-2	CASSLDRVNGYTF	TGTGCCAGCAGTTTGGACAGGGTCAATGGCTACACCTTC
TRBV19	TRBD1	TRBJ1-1	CASSIHGQENTEAFF	TGTGCCAGTAGTATCCACGGACAGGAGAACACTGAAGCTTTCTTT
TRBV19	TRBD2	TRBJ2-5	CASSKREGLETQYF	TGTGCCAGTAGTAAAAGGGAGGGGCTAGAGACCCAGTACTTC
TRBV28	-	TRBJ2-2	CATVGSPAGELFF	TGTGCCACCGTCGGGAGTCCCGCCGGGGAGCTGTTTTTT
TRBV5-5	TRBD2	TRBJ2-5	CASSFGGSQETQYF	TGTGCCAGCAGCTTCGGGGGGTCACAAGAGACCCAGTACTTC
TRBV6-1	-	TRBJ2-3	CASSEREAWGTGDTQYF	TGTGCCAGCAGTGAACGGGAAGCCTGGGGAACCGGAGATACGCAGTATTTT